This T cell receptor beta chain was captured in a study of cytomegalovirus exposure and HLA in healthy donors. The study, taken as a whole, reports: Immune exposure data for these donors was limited to CMV serostatus.

Trimming cost V 1 base and J 5 bases; bases outside gene matches: 3. This CDR3 is built from 15 residues. Germline CDR1 SGHRS, CDR2 YFSETQ. The PCR used 60 Vbeta and 13 Jbeta primers. Using immunoSEQ multiplex PCR, the repertoire was profiled, and TCRdb retains in-frame clones only, with some absent. The sample has fewer than 150,000 clones. With regard to this clone: The antigen remains unidentified. The same CDR3 also results from other DNA sequences found in this sample.

Sequencing was carried out using PBMCs. The chain joins TRBV5-1 to TRBJ1-5; 10 nucleotides line up with TRBD1. This TCR was recovered from a woman in her sixties or seventies in good health and CMV-seronegative. The DNA of the CDR3 is TGCGCCAGCAGCTTGAGGGGGACAGGGGATCAGCCCCAGCATTTT. It encodes CASSLRGTGDQPQHF.